These 5 T cell receptor beta chains were sequenced from one sample in a study of T-cell memory formation after mild COVID-19. Using its own MiXCR run on the 5' RACE reads, TCRdb lists one record per CDR3 protein. The repertoire holds around 27,000 distinct CDR3 sequences, with less than 8% as singletons. The specimen sequenced was PBMCs or a T cell subset sorted from them (not recorded which). The receptor set was obtained from an adult woman who had mild COVID-19 (a few samples of this study predate the infection). Cell type and time point are not known.

This clonotype was picked up many times. V is TRBV11-3 and J is TRBJ1-2, with TRBD1 as a possible D gene (6 bases). Germline assignment: CDR1 SGHNT and CDR2 YENEEA. The CDR3 consists of 12 residues. Trimming took 8 bases from V and 4 from J, leaving 11 bases between them. The CDR3: CASGGSAYGYTF. In nucleotides, the CDR3 is TGTGCCAGCGGGGGCAGTGCCTATGGCTACACCTTC.

The sample holds many counts of this clonotype. The chain employs TRBV2 and TRBJ2-2; D is unclear. The CDR3 contains 15 residues. Trimming pared 3 bases from V and 5 bases from J, leaving 13 bases between. Per the germline V gene, CDR1 is SNHLY and CDR2 is FYNNEI. The CDR3: CASSDTLKGTGELFF. The DNA for the CDR3 is TGTGCCAGCAGTGACACCCTGAAAGGGACCGGGGAGCTGTTTTTT.

This clonotype was seen ten or more times. CDR3 in DNA: TGTGCCAGCAGTTTGGGGGACTCTTCTTTCTTC. Translated, it gives CASSLGDSSFF. J is TRBJ2-1 and V is TRBV12-3 or TRBV12-4, with D tentatively TRBD2 (6 bases). This CDR3 is 11 amino acids long. The V gene lost 3 bases and the J gene lost 16 bases, with 13 bases spanning the gap.

This clonotype was seen at least ten times. The CDR3 coding sequence is TGCGCCAGCAGCCAAGACTTGGCTAGCTCCCCAGATACGCAGTATTTT. Its translation is CASSQDLASSPDTQYF. V is TRBV4-3 and J is TRBJ2-3, with a weak D call TRBD2 (5 bases). Per the germline V gene, CDR1 is LGHNA and CDR2 is YSLEER. CDR3 length: 16 residues. With 0 bases removed from V and 4 bases from J, the gap between germline ends came to 14 bases.

This clonotype was recorded many times. The chain combines TRBV24-1 with TRBJ1-2; 7 bases align to TRBD1. The germline V gene has CDR1 KGHDR and CDR2 SFDVKD. V lost 4 bases to trimming and J lost 4 bases; unmatched junction nucleotides: 5. This CDR3 region has 14 residues. The CDR3 region is CATSDPGTAYGYTF. The CDR3 coding sequence is TGTGCCACCAGTGACCCAGGGACAGCCTATGGCTACACCTTC.